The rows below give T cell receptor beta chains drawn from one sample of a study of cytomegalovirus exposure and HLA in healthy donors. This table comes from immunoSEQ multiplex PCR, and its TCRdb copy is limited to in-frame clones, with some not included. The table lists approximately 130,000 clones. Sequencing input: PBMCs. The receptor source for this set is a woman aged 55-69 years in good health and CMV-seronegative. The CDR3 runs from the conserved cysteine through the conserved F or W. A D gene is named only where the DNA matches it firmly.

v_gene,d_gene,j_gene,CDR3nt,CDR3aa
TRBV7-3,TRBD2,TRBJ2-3,TGTGCCAGCAGCTTTACGGGGGGGCCAACAGATACGCAGTATTTT,CASSFTGGPTDTQYF
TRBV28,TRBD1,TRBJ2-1,TGTGCCAGCAGCCCCACACAGGGGGCGCCCTACAATGAGCAGTTCTTC,CASSPTQGAPYNEQFF
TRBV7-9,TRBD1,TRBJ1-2,TGTGCCAGCAGCGTATACCAGACAGGGCTCGCCTACACCTTC,CASSVYQTGLAYTF
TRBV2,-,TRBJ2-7,TGTGCCAGCAGTACCAGACAGGCCTCCTACGAGCAGTACTTC,CASSTRQASYEQYF
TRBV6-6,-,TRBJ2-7,TGTGCCAGCAGTCACGGAGGGGGCGTTTTCTACGAGCAGTACTTC,CASSHGGGVFYEQYF
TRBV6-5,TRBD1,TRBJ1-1,TGTGCCATCGGTCGGGACAGGGGGAACACTGAAGCTTTCTTT,CAIGRDRGNTEAFF
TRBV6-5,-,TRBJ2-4,TGTGCCAGCAGTTCCGCCGGAGCCCTAGCCAAAAACATTCAGTACTTC,CASSSAGALAKNIQYF
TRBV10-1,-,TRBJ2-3,TGCGCCAGCAGTGGCCCTAGTTTCACAGATACGCAGTATTTT,CASSGPSFTDTQYF
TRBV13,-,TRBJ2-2,TGTGCCAGCAGCTTAGAGGGGGCCGGGGAGCTGTTTTTT,CASSLEGAGELFF
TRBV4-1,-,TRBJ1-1,TGCGCCGGCAGCCAAGTCACAGGGTTCACTGAAGCTTTCTTT,CAGSQVTGFTEAFF
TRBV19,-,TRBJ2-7,TGTGCCAGTAGTATCCCAGGGTTCTCCTACGAGCAGTACTTC,CASSIPGFSYEQYF
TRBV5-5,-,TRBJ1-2,TGTGCCAGCAGCGCCAGACTCACGGATTATGGCTACACCTTC,CASSARLTDYGYTF
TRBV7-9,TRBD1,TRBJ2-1,TGTGCCAGCAGCTCGGACAGGGTTTACAATGAGCAGTTCTTC,CASSSDRVYNEQFF
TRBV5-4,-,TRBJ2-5,TGTGCCAGCAGCTTGGCTAGAAACCAAGAGACCCAGTACTTC,CASSLARNQETQYF
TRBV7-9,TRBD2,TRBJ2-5,TGTGCCAGCAGCCTCAGCGGGGGGGCCGAAGAGACCCAGTACTTC,CASSLSGGAEETQYF
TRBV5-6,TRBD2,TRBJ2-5,TGTGCCAGCAGCAAAGACAGCGGGGGGCCCCGAGAGACCCAGTACTTC,CASSKDSGGPRETQYF
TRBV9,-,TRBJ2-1,TGTGCCAGCAGCGCGGAATTTTACAGGGTAGATTCCTACAATGAGCAGTTCTTC,CASSAEFYRVDSYNEQFF
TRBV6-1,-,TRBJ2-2,TGTGCCAGCCCTACCCTTACCGGCGGCGGGGAGCTGTTTTTT,CASPTLTGGGELFF
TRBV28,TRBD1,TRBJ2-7,TGTGCCAGCAGTTGGGGGCTGACAGGGAAACCGGACGAGCAGTACTTC,CASSWGLTGKPDEQYF
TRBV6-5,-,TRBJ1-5,TGTGCCAGCAGTTGGACAGCTAGCAATCAGCCCCAGCATTTT,CASSWTASNQPQHF
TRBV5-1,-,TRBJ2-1,TGCGCCAGCAGCCAGGGGGGCCCATCCTACAATGAGCAGTTCTTC,CASSQGGPSYNEQFF
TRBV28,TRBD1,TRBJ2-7,TGTGCCAGCAGTTTTACCCTCGACAGGGAACTAAGCCACGAGCAGTACTTC,CASSFTLDRELSHEQYF
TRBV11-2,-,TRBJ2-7,-,CASSFGPGTGHYEQYF
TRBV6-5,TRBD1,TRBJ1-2,TGTGCCAGCAGTACCGGGACAGAGTATGGCTACACCTTC,CASSTGTEYGYTF
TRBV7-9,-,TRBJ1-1,TGTGCCAGCAGCTTGGGCACCACTGAAGCTTTCTTT,CASSLGTTEAFF